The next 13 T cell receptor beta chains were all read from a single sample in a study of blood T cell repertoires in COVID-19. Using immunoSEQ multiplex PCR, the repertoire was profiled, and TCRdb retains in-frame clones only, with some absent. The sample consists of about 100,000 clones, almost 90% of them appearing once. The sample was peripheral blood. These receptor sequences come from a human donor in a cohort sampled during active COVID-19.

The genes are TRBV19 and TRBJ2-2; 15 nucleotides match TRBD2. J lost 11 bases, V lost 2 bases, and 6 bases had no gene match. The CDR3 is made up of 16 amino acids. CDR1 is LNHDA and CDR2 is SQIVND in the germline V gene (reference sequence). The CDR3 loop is CASSIRGLAGGKELFF. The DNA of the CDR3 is TGTGCCAGTAGTATACGGGGACTAGCGGGAGGTAAAGAGCTGTTTTTT. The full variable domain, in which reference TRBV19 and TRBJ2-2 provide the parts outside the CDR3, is DGGITQSPKYLFRKEGQNVTLSCEQNLNHDAMYWYRQDPGQGLRLIYYSQIVNDFQKGDIAEGYSVSREKKESFPLTVTSAQKNPTAFYLCASSIRGLAGGKELFFGEGSRLTVL.

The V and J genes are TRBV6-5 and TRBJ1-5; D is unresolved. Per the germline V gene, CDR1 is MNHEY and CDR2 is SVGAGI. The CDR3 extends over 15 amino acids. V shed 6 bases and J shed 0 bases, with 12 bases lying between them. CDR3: CASSPREYSNQPQHF. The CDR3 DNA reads TGTGCCAGCAGCCCCCGGGAATATAGCAATCAGCCCCAGCATTTT.

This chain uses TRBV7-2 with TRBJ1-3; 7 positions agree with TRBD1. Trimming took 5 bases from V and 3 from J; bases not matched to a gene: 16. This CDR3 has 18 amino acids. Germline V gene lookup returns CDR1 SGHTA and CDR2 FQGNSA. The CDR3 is CASSREGAPTLLGNTIYF. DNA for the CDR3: TGTGCCAGCAGCCGGGAGGGGGCCCCGACATTGCTTGGAAACACCATATATTTT.

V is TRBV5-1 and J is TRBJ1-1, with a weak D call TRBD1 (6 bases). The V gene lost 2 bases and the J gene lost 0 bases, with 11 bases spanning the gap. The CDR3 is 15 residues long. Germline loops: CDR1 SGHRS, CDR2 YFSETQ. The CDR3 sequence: CASSFQTGMNTEAFF. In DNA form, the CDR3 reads TGCGCCAGCAGCTTTCAGACAGGTATGAACACTGAAGCTTTCTTT.

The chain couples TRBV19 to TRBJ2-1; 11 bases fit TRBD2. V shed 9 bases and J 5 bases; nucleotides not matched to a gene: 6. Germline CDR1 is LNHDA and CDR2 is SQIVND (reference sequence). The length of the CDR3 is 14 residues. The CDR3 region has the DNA TGTGCCAGCCGAAGACTAGCGGGAAACAATGAGCAGTTCTTC. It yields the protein CASRRLAGNNEQFF.

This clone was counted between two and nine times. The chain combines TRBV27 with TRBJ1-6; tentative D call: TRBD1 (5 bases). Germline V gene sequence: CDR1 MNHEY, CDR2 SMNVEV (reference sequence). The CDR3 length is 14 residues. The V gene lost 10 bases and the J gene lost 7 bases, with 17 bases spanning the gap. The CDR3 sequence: CATHEDGGNSPLHF. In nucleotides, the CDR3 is TGTGCCACCCATGAAGACGGGGGAAATTCACCCCTCCACTTT.

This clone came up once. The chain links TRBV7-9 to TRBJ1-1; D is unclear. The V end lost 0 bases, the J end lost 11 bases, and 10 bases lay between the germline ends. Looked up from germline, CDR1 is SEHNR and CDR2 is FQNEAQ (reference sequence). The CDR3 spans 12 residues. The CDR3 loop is CASSLAQARAFF. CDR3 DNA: TGTGCCAGCAGCTTAGCGCAGGCCCGGGCTTTCTTT.

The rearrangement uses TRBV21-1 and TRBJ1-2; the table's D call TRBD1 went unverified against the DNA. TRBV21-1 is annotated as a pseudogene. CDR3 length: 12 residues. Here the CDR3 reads CASSKYRGGYTF. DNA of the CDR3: TGTGCCAGCAGCAAATACAGGGGCGGCTACACCTTC.

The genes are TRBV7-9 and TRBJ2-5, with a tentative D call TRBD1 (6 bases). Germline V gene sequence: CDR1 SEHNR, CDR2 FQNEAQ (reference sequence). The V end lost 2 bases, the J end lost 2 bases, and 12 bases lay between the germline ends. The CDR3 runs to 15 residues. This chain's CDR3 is CASSLWTEPQETQYF. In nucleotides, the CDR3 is TGTGCCAGCAGCTTATGGACAGAACCTCAAGAGACCCAGTACTTC.

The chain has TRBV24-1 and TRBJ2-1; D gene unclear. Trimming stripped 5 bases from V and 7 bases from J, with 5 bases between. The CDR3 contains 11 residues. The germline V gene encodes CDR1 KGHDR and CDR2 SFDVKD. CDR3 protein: CATSVMNEQFF. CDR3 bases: TGTGCCACCAGTGTTATGAATGAGCAGTTCTTC.

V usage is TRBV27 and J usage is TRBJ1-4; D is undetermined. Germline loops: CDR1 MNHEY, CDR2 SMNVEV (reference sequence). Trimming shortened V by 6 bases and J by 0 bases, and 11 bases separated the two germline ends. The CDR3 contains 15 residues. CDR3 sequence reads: CASRASGATNEKLFF. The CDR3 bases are TGTGCCAGCAGGGCTTCGGGTGCAACTAATGAAAAACTGTTTTTT.

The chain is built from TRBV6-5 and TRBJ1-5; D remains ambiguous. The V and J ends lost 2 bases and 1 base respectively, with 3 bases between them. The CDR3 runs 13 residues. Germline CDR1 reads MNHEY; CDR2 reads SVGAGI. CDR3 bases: TGTGCCAGCAGTTACCGGAGCAATCAGCCCCAGCATTTT. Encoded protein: CASSYRSNQPQHF.

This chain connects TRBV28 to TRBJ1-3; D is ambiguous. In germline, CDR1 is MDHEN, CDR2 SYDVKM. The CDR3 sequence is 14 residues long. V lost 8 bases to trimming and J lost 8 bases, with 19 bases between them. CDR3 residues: CASSAWASSHTIYF. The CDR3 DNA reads TGTGCCAGCTCCGCGTGGGCCTCTAGCCACACCATATATTTT.